The entry below describes one T cell receptor beta chain. As yet, its antigen is unknown. Via MiXCR, TCRdb re-called the reads, giving one row per CDR3 protein. The sample lists roughly 80,000 distinct CDR3 sequences; roughly a quarter were seen once. Germline V lookup: CDR1 SGHDT, CDR2 YYEEEE. Trimming pared 0 bases from V and 7 bases from J, leaving 14 bases between. The length of the CDR3 is 14 residues. This specimen belongs to a study of T cell repertoires in cytomegalovirus infection. Looking at the study overall: Used in the study were CMV epitopes, some recently identified and HLA-C-restricted, others well-studied and HLA-B-restricted. Both CMV infection and a matching HLA type were indicated by public TCR beta signatures. Study-level points and caveats: What dominated the ex vivo response were HLA-C-restricted CMV-specific TCR beta clonotypes. There were carriers of CMV plus the relevant HLA, and cumulative public TCR beta family frequency identified them.

This sequence originates from a human donor in good health (CMV status not recorded). Some clones in this sample may be carry-over from other donors' samples. The sequencing here drew on CD8+ T cells from cultured PBMCs, taken from culture after CMV antigen stimulation. This chain uses TRBV5-6 with TRBJ2-7; D unclear. The DNA of the CDR3 is TGTGCCAGCAGCTTGGCCTCAGGATTGTTTGAGCAGTACTTC. It encodes CASSLASGLFEQYF.